These 27 T cell receptor beta chains share one sample of origin, sequenced in a study of T cell repertoires in ileal Crohn's disease. The assay was immunoSEQ multiplex PCR, and TCRdb's table has in-frame clones only and misses some. The sample holds 13,000 to 15,000 clones, roughly 80% seen once. Sequenced sample: ileal tissue. The receptors here all came from an adult with Crohn's disease.

This clone was seen a handful of times. The rearrangement links TRBV10-3 to TRBJ1-1; TRBD1 matches 8 bases. This CDR3 has 14 residues. Unmatched junction bases numbered 3, after V lost 5 bases and J lost 1 base. Germline V gene lookup returns CDR1 ENHRY and CDR2 SYGVKD. CDR3 in amino acids: CAISITGGNTEAFF. The CDR3 DNA reads TGTGCCATCAGTATCACAGGGGGGAACACTGAAGCTTTCTTT.

A single count supports this clone. The chain uses TRBV27 and TRBJ1-5, with D possibly TRBD1 on 5 matching bases. V gave up 5 bases and J gave up 5 bases, with 10 bases separating them. Germline V CDR1 and CDR2: MNHEY, SMNVEV (reference sequence). The length of the CDR3 is 13 residues. CDR3 DNA: TGTGCCAGCAGTCGGGGGAGGGATCAGCCCCAGCATTTT. Translation: CASSRGRDQPQHF.

V gene TRBV5-1 combines with J gene TRBJ2-3, with 9 bases matching TRBD2. Trimming took 1 base from V and 3 from J; bases not matched to a gene: 15. The CDR3 contains 19 residues. Germline V gives CDR1 SGHRS, CDR2 YFSETQ. In DNA form, the CDR3 reads TGCGCCAGCAGCTTGTTTATCGAGGGACTAGCAAAGAGGACAGATACGCAGTATTTT. Translation gives CASSLFIEGLAKRTDTQYF. The variable domain in full, with the rest retrieved from reference TRBV5-1 and TRBJ2-3, is KAGVTQTPRYLIKTRGQQVTLSCSPISGHRSVSWYQQTPGQGLQFLFEYFSETQRNKGNFPGRFSGRQFSNSRSEMNVSTLELGDSALYLCASSLFIEGLAKRTDTQYFGPGTRLTVL.

This chain links TRBV29-1 with TRBJ1-2; 8 bases line up with TRBD1. CDR1 and CDR2 from the germline V gene are SQVTM and ANQGSEA. The V gene end was trimmed by 7 bases and the J gene end by 3 bases; junction bases not matched to a gene: 4. CDR3 length: 12 amino acids. The CDR3 DNA is TGCAGCGCTCCGACAGGGGACTATGGCTACACCTTC. Translated: CSAPTGDYGYTF.

The chain combines TRBV9 with TRBJ2-1, with TRBD1 as a possible D gene (6 bases). Trimming left V 4 bases short and J 3 bases short, with 14 bases between. Germline values: CDR1 SGDLS, CDR2 YYNGEE. The length of the CDR3 is 15 residues. The CDR3 DNA reads TGTGCCAGCAGCCCCGGGAAAGGGGGCTACAATGAGCAGTTCTTC. This translates into CASSPGKGGYNEQFF.

The chain links TRBV9 to TRBJ1-1; D is perhaps TRBD1 (6 bases). The CDR3 covers 17 residues. The germline V and J ends were trimmed by 3 bases and 2 bases, with 20 bases remaining between them. Germline CDR1 is SGDLS and CDR2 is YYNGEE. The CDR3 nucleotides are TGTGCCAGCAGCGCGAGGGGCAGGGGAGATTTAAACACTGAAGCTTTCTTT. It codes for CASSARGRGDLNTEAFF.

The chain employs TRBV9 and TRBJ1-2; weak D call: TRBD1 (6 bases). The CDR3 covers 13 residues. The germline CDR1 and CDR2 sequences are SGDLS and YYNGEE. V was trimmed by 2 bases and J by 8 bases, leaving 13 bases between them. CDR3 nucleotides: TGTGCCAGCAGCGTGGGGACATCTATGGGCTACACCTTC. It specifies CASSVGTSMGYTF.

Only one count was recorded for this clone. The genes are TRBV9 and TRBJ1-1; D gene unclear. Germline loops: CDR1 SGDLS, CDR2 YYNGEE. The CDR3 extends over 15 amino acids. Trimming pared 1 base from V and 3 bases from J, leaving 13 bases between. The CDR3 is CASSVLGSGHTEAFF. In nucleotides, the CDR3 is TGTGCCAGCAGCGTATTGGGTTCTGGGCACACTGAAGCTTTCTTT.

A few counts support this clone. The J gene is TRBJ2-5, the V gene TRBV27; weak D call: TRBD2 (6 bases). CDR3 size: 16 residues. The germline CDR1 and CDR2 sequences are MNHEY and SMNVEV (reference sequence). V was shortened by 4 bases and J by 1 base, with 16 bases between the two germline ends. The CDR3 bases are TGTGCCAGCAGTTCCCCCCTGCGGGGTGTCCAAGAGACCCAGTACTTC. It specifies CASSSPLRGVQETQYF.

CDR3 in amino acids: CASSLVGEAGSPLHF. CDR3 sequence (DNA): TGTGCCAGCAGCTTAGTCGGGGAAGCGGGTTCACCCCTCCACTTT. V is TRBV5-6 and J is TRBJ1-6, with unresolved D. V dropped 2 bases and J dropped 9 bases, with 15 bases sitting between them. Germline V gene sequence: CDR1 SGHDT, CDR2 YYEEEE. The CDR3 totals 15 residues.

V and J are TRBV11-3 and TRBJ2-1, with D uncertain. CDR1 and CDR2 (germline): SGHNT, YENEEA. Trimming stripped 2 bases from V and 2 bases from J, with 7 bases between. CDR3 length: 14 residues. CDR3 DNA sequence: TGTGCCAGCAGCTTAAGAGGAACCTACAATGAGCAGTTCTTC. Translation: CASSLRGTYNEQFF.

The chain has TRBV5-6 and TRBJ1-3; 8 bases line up with TRBD1. Germline V lookup: CDR1 SGHDT, CDR2 YYEEEE. Trimming took 3 bases from V and 9 from J; bases not matched to a gene: 5. The CDR3 sequence is 13 residues long. CDR3 nucleotide sequence: TGTGCCAGCAGCTGGCGACAGGGGTCCACCATATATTTT. Its protein product is CASSWRQGSTIYF.

V usage is TRBV23-1 and J usage is TRBJ1-2; 7 nucleotides agree with TRBD1. TRBV23-1 is reported as an ORF; its role is uncertain. This CDR3 comprises 16 residues. The J segment lost 4 bases and the V segment lost 2 bases, leaving 10 bases of the junction unmatched. The CDR3 protein is CASSQPKRQGVYGYTF. The DNA for the CDR3 is TGCGCCAGCAGTCAACCGAAACGACAGGGAGTCTATGGCTACACCTTC.

The rearrangement uses TRBV7-3 and TRBJ2-2; 10 bases fit TRBD2. The CDR3 contains 16 residues. CDR1 SGHTA and CDR2 FQGTGA come from the germline V gene. V lost 5 bases, J lost 5 bases, and 8 bases stayed unmatched. CDR3 in amino acids: CASSPSGGAGTGELFF. The CDR3 DNA is TGTGCCAGCAGCCCGAGCGGGGGGGCTGGGACCGGGGAGCTGTTTTTT.

The chain is built from TRBV9 and TRBJ2-3; possible D gene TRBD1, 6 bases. The V end was cut by 7 bases, the J end by 6 bases, with 18 bases between. The V gene's germline CDR1 is SGDLS and CDR2 YYNGEE. The CDR3 loop spans 14 amino acids. This CDR3 reads CASGGRTSLDTQYF. As DNA, the CDR3 is TGTGCCAGCGGGGGCCGGACCAGCTTGGATACGCAGTATTTT.

The CDR3 sequence: CASSFSTGTANHYGYTF. Written as DNA, the CDR3 is TGTGCCAGCAGCTTTAGCACAGGGACAGCGAATCACTATGGCTACACCTTC. This chain links TRBV7-9 with TRBJ1-2, with TRBD1 matching over 7 bases. CDR1 is SEHNR, CDR2 FQNEAQ, per germline (reference sequence). The CDR3 length is 17 residues. The trim removed 3 bases at V and 3 bases at J, leaving 13 bases unmatched.

The chain has TRBV18 and TRBJ1-2; no clear D gene. Trimming shortened V by 5 bases and J by 4 bases, and 8 bases separated the two germline ends. Germline-derived CDR1 and CDR2 are KGHSH and LQKENI. CDR3 length equals 12 residues. CDR3 nucleotides: TGTGCCAGCTCATTCGTGAGCTATGGCTACACCTTC. Protein sequence: CASSFVSYGYTF.

This chain uses TRBV5-1 with TRBJ2-5, with TRBD2 as a possible D gene (5 bases). Germline CDR1 reads SGHRS; CDR2 reads YFSETQ. The CDR3 consists of 14 residues. Between the trimmed V and J ends, which lost 5 bases and 4 bases, there was a span of 15 bases. CDR3 in amino acids: CASRHPGVAETQYF. The DNA for the CDR3 is TGCGCCAGCAGGCATCCCGGGGTGGCAGAGACCCAGTACTTC.

This chain links TRBV4-1 with TRBJ1-5; D uncertain. The CDR3 sequence is 15 residues long. Germline V lookup: CDR1 MGHRA, CDR2 YSYEKL. Trimming removed 7 bases from V and 4 bases from J, with 17 bases in between. The CDR3 DNA follows: TGCGCCAGCAAAATGGAGATATGGGAGAATCAGCCCCAGCATTTT. It yields the protein CASKMEIWENQPQHF.

This chain connects TRBV4-1 to TRBJ2-5; 7 bases agree with TRBD1. Germline V lookup: CDR1 MGHRA, CDR2 YSYEKL. The CDR3 spans 15 residues. V shed 8 bases, J shed 5 bases, and the junction held 14 bases outside the gene matches. The DNA of the CDR3 is TGCGCCAGCGGGCGTGAGGGGGCGTCGGGTGAGACCCAGTACTTC. Protein sequence: CASGREGASGETQYF.

V usage is TRBV7-8 and J usage is TRBJ2-5, with TRBD1 matching over 7 bases. The CDR3 has 13 residues. V trimming: 5 bases; J trimming: 2 bases; junction bases outside the gene matches: 2. The V gene's germline CDR1 is SGHVS and CDR2 FQNEAQ. The CDR3 here is CASSRDRQETQYF. The CDR3 nucleotides are TGTGCCAGCAGCCGGGACAGACAAGAGACCCAGTACTTC.

The chain links TRBV6-1 to TRBJ1-5, with 7 bases that match TRBD1. The CDR3 length is 13 residues. The germline gives CDR1 MNHNS, CDR2 SASEGT. With V trimmed by 4 bases and J by 9 bases, 6 bases remained unmatched. The DNA for the CDR3 is TGTGCCAGCAGTGGGGACAGCGTGGGGCCCCAGCATTTT. This encodes CASSGDSVGPQHF.

The rearrangement joins TRBV5-1 to TRBJ1-5, with TRBD1 matching 9 bases. CDR3 length equals 15 residues. Trimming removed 4 bases from V and 5 bases from J; junction bases left unmatched: 7. The germline V gene has CDR1 SGHRS and CDR2 YFSETQ. For the CDR3, the DNA is TGCGCCAGCAGCCCGGACAGGGGTTGGGATCAGCCCCAGCATTTT. Translated, it gives CASSPDRGWDQPQHF.

V usage is TRBV6-6 and J usage is TRBJ2-1; 7 bases fit TRBD2. Germline CDR1 reads MNHNY; CDR2 reads SVGAGI (reference sequence). V gave up 2 bases and J gave up 7 bases; unmatched junction bases: 5. The CDR3 is 14 residues long. DNA of the CDR3: TGTGCCAGCAGTTACGGCGGGAGTGGGAATGAGCAGTTCTTC. Translating gives CASSYGGSGNEQFF.

V and J are TRBV2 and TRBJ2-1; 7 bases are a match to TRBD2. V lost 4 bases to trimming and J lost 1 base; unmatched junction nucleotides: 4. The germline V gene encodes CDR1 SNHLY and CDR2 FYNNEI. The CDR3 has 15 residues. Here the CDR3 reads CASSAPSGSYNEQFF. The CDR3, as DNA: TGTGCCAGCAGTGCTCCTAGCGGTTCCTACAATGAGCAGTTCTTC.

This clone was counted between two and nine times. This chain uses TRBV10-2 with TRBJ2-5; 8 bases match TRBD1. Germline CDR1 WSHSY, CDR2 SAAADI. There are 15 residues in the CDR3. V shed 4 bases and J 5 bases; nucleotides not matched to a gene: 9. The CDR3 DNA follows: TGCGCCAGCAGTGGTGGACAGGGAGGAGTGGAGACCCAGTACTTC. Translating gives CASSGGQGGVETQYF.

CDR3 bases: TGTGCCAGCAGTTTATCACGAACAGGGAGGGCAAAACTGTTTTTT. It translates to CASSLSRTGRAKLFF. This rearrangement joins TRBV27 to TRBJ1-4; D is perhaps TRBD1 (6 bases). The CDR3 is made up of 15 amino acids. The germline V gene encodes CDR1 MNHEY and CDR2 SMNVEV (reference sequence). V was pared by 0 bases and J by 10 bases, with 15 bases between.